This T cell receptor beta chain emerged from a study of control samples from healthy donors and cancer patients. The V end lost 7 bases, the J end lost 4 bases, and 17 bases lay between the germline ends. CDR1 is MNHNS, CDR2 SASEGT, per germline. The CDR3 totals 15 residues. Here immunoSEQ multiplex PCR was the method, and the copy in TCRdb shows in-frame clones only, minus some. The data contain over 150,000 clones, about 94% of them seen just once; the ten biggest clones take up approximately 15%. This sequence originates from a man in his 60s with colorectal cancer. This rearrangement joins TRBV6-1 to TRBJ1-3; TRBD1 is a possible D gene (5 bases). Input material: PBMCs. DNA of the CDR3: TGTGCCAGCACCCCCGGGGGATCTCGAGGAAACACCATATATTTT. Translating gives CASTPGGSRGNTIYF.